This TCR beta chain was documented in a study of spatial heterogeneity in lung cancer. Study-wide background: Consistent detection of more beta-chain than alpha-chain sequences was observed.

In TCRdb, the 5' RACE reads were re-called with MiXCR into one record per CDR3 protein. Of around 110,000 distinct CDR3 sequences in the sample, 9% to 15% were seen once. The time point is: blood at routine non-recurrence follow-up after resection. In each case, whole RNA from tumor, nontumor lung or frozen PBMC was sequenced unsorted. The CDR3 contains 15 residues. Per germline, CDR1 SNHLY and CDR2 FYNNEI. Germline trimming cut 8 bases from V and 1 base from J; bases unmatched to any gene: 7. This chain connects TRBV2 to TRBJ2-7, with 11 bases lining up with TRBD2. The clonotype comes from a male donor with early-stage non-small cell lung cancer. The sample here was PBMCs, taken at follow-up. The CDR3 DNA follows: TGTGCCAGCGGACTGACTAGCGGGGCTTCCTACGAGCAGTACTTC. Translation: CASGLTSGASYEQYF. The variable domain in full, completed from reference TRBV2 and TRBJ2-7, reads EPEVTQTPSHQVTQMGQEVILRCVPISNHLYFYWYRQILGQKVEFLVSFYNNEISEKSEIFDDQFSVERPDGSNFTLKIRSTKLEDSAMYFCASGLTSGASYEQYFGPGTRLTVT.